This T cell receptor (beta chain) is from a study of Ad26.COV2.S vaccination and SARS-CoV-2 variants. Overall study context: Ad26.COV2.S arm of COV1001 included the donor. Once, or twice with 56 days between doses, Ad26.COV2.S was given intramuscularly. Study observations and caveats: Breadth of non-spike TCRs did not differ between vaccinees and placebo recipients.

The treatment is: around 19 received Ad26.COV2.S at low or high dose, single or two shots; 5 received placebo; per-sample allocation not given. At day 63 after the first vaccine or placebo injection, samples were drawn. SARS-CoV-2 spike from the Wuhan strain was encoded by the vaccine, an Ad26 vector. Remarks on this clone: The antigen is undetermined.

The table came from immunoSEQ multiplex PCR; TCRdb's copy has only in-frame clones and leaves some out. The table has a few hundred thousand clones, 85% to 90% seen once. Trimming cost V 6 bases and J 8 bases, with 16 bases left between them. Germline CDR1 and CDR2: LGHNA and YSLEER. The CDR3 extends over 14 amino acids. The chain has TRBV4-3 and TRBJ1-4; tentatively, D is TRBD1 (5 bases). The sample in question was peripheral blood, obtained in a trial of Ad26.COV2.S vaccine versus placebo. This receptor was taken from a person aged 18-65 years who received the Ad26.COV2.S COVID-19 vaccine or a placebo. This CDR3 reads CASRQTGIREKLFF. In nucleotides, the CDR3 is TGCGCCAGCAGACAAACAGGTATTCGAGAAAAACTGTTTTTT.